The 22 T cell receptor beta chains below come from one sample, sequenced in a study of beta chain features in type 1 diabetes. Findings of the study overall: People with Type 1 diabetes carried modestly yet significantly shorter TCRB CDR3s in all four CD4+ subsets.

Every isolated RNA sample was fully reverse transcribed, so sequencing captured expressed TCRB transcripts. Generated by immunoSEQ multiplex PCR, the TCRdb table keeps only in-frame clones and is missing some. The data show 250,000 to 350,000 clones, with approximately 16% seen just once and 0.015% to 0.017% held by the top ten. These receptors have no identified antigens. Sequenced sample: naive CD4+ T cells from blood. These receptors were collected from a man aged 18 to 30 with type 1 diabetes.

This clone was seen only a few times. The V call is TRBV14, the J call TRBJ2-7; 7 nucleotides line up with TRBD1. This CDR3 has 14 amino acids. The trim removed 3 bases at V and 0 bases at J, leaving 2 bases unmatched. Looked up from germline, CDR1 is SGHDN and CDR2 is FVKESK. The CDR3 nucleotides read TGTGCCAGCAGCCAGCGACAGGGCTCCTACGAGCAGTACTTC. Its translation is CASSQRQGSYEQYF.

This clone has a handful of counts. The CDR3 protein is CASSQRTGGYSSPSYEQYF. DNA of the CDR3: TGTGCCAGCAGCCAGAGGACAGGGGGGTATTCTTCCCCTTCCTACGAGCAGTACTTC. The V call is TRBV14, the J call TRBJ2-7; TRBD1 matches at 10 bases. The CDR3 has 19 amino acids. Trimming at V came to 3 bases and at J to 1 base, leaving 15 bases not matched to a gene. Germline values: CDR1 SGHDN, CDR2 FVKESK.

This clone was detected a few times. This chain connects TRBV30 to TRBJ2-1; D gene ambiguous. V was cut by 4 bases and J by 9 bases, with 16 bases left in between. This CDR3 comprises 13 residues. Germline assignment: CDR1 GTSNPN and CDR2 SVGIG (reference sequence). CDR3 nucleotides: TGTGCCTGGAATCTAGAGTTGAGGTCTGAGCAGTTCTTC. It specifies CAWNLELRSEQFF.

This clone was seen a few times. This sequence joins TRBV25-1 and TRBJ2-7; 7 bases fit TRBD2. V was pared by 3 bases and J by 5 bases, with 7 bases of the junction left unmatched. The CDR3 sequence is 14 residues long. The germline V gene has CDR1 MGHDK and CDR2 SYGVNS. The CDR3 is CASSDSAGSDEQYF. The CDR3 DNA sequence: TGTGCCAGCAGTGACTCAGCGGGGAGCGACGAGCAGTACTTC.

This clone was counted between two and nine times. The chain uses TRBV4-3 and TRBJ2-7, with D possibly TRBD1 on 6 matching bases. This CDR3 contains 15 residues. The V end was cut by 3 bases, the J end by 4 bases, with 16 bases between. Germline loops: CDR1 LGHNA, CDR2 YSLEER. The CDR3 nucleotides are TGCGCCAGCAGCCACCGGGACAAGGGTAATTACGAGCAGTACTTC. Its protein is CASSHRDKGNYEQYF.

The V gene is TRBV7-6, the J gene TRBJ2-7; D is possibly TRBD2 (6 bases). The CDR3 extends over 15 amino acids. Trimming left V 5 bases short and J 0 bases short, with 14 bases between. Germline V gives CDR1 SGHVS, CDR2 FNYEAQ. The CDR3: CASSLRRGFSYEQYF. CDR3 coding DNA: TGTGCCAGCAGCCTAAGGCGGGGCTTCTCCTACGAGCAGTACTTC.

The chain has TRBV7-9 and TRBJ2-5; perhaps TRBD2 as D (5 bases). Germline-derived CDR1 and CDR2 are SEHNR and FQNEAQ (reference sequence). The CDR3 extends over 16 amino acids. V lost 2 bases and J 0 bases, leaving 13 bases between the germline ends. The CDR3 sequence is CASSLFLAPYQETQYF. CDR3 nucleotides: TGTGCCAGCAGCTTATTCCTAGCCCCCTACCAAGAGACCCAGTACTTC.

V usage is TRBV28 and J usage is TRBJ1-2; TRBD1 matches at 7 bases. The ends lost 5 bases at V and 5 bases at J; junction bases unmatched: 5. The germline CDR1 and CDR2 sequences are MDHEN and SYDVKM. The CDR3 sequence is 13 residues long. In nucleotides, the CDR3 is TGTGCCAGCAGTATGACAGGGAAATATGGCTACACCTTC. Protein product: CASSMTGKYGYTF.

This clone turned up a few times. The chain uses TRBV28 and TRBJ1-5; unclear D gene. CDR1 and CDR2 (germline): MDHEN, SYDVKM. The CDR3 spans 14 residues. V lost 4 bases and J 11 bases, leaving 18 bases between the germline ends. The CDR3 loop is CASSSDGGTLAQHF. CDR3 bases: TGTGCCAGCAGTTCCGACGGCGGTACCCTAGCCCAGCATTTT.

This clone has more than one count but fewer than ten. The chain joins TRBV30 to TRBJ2-7; 11 bases fit TRBD2. CDR1 is GTSNPN and CDR2 is SVGIG in the germline V gene (reference sequence). The J segment lost 2 bases and the V segment lost 2 bases, leaving 8 bases of the junction unmatched. CDR3 length equals 16 residues. The DNA for the CDR3 is TGTGCCTGGAGTCTCCGACCGGGACTAGCGGCCTACGAGCAGTACTTC. Its translation: CAWSLRPGLAAYEQYF.

As DNA, the CDR3 is TGTGCCATCAGTACCGGGACAGGGAACTACGAGCAGTACTTC. Encoded protein: CAISTGTGNYEQYF. The V call is TRBV10-3, the J call TRBJ2-7, with TRBD1 matching over 9 bases. This CDR3 has 14 amino acids. Germline V gene data show CDR1 as ENHRY and CDR2 as SYGVKD. J was trimmed by 3 bases and V by 5 bases; bases with no gene match: 5.

This clone was recorded a few times. V gene TRBV18 combines with J gene TRBJ2-7; the D gene is possibly TRBD1 (6 bases). This CDR3 spans 15 amino acids. The V gene lost 3 bases and the J gene lost 0 bases, with 12 bases spanning the gap. Looked up from germline, CDR1 is KGHSH and CDR2 is LQKENI. As DNA, the CDR3 is TGTGCCAGCTCACCCGAGAACAGGGTCTCCTACGAGCAGTACTTC. Encoded protein: CASSPENRVSYEQYF.

The rearrangement joins TRBV27 to TRBJ2-1, with TRBD2 matching over 14 bases. The ends lost 8 bases at V and 8 bases at J; junction bases unmatched: 8. CDR1 MNHEY and CDR2 SMNVEV come from the germline V gene (reference sequence). The CDR3 is made up of 15 amino acids. The CDR3 loop is CASRRLAGGPDEQFF. The CDR3 bases are TGTGCCAGCCGGAGACTAGCGGGAGGGCCAGATGAGCAGTTCTTC.

The chain has TRBV28 and TRBJ2-3; D unresolved. CDR1 MDHEN and CDR2 SYDVKM come from the germline V gene. The CDR3 runs 13 residues. V lost 9 bases, J lost 0 bases, and 10 bases lay in between. The CDR3 region is CASIETSTDTQYF. CDR3 sequence (DNA): TGTGCCAGTATCGAGACTAGCACAGATACGCAGTATTTT. Drawing the rest from reference TRBV28 and TRBJ2-3, the complete variable domain is DVKVTQSSRYLVKRTGEKVFLECVQDMDHENMFWYRQDPGLGLRLIYFSYDVKMKEKGDIPEGYSVSREKKERFSLILESASTNQTSMYLCASIETSTDTQYFGPGTRLTVL.

In its sample, this clone was seen a few times. The rearrangement uses TRBV28 and TRBJ1-1; perhaps TRBD1 as D (6 bases). Germline lookup yields CDR1 MDHEN and CDR2 SYDVKM. The CDR3 has 15 residues. V was shortened by 3 bases and J by 1 base, with 12 bases between the two germline ends. DNA for the CDR3: TGTGCCAGCAGTTTTTTTCCCAGGGGGAACACTGAAGCTTTCTTT. Protein sequence: CASSFFPRGNTEAFF. Variable domain in full (rest from reference TRBV28 and TRBJ1-1): DVKVTQSSRYLVKRTGEKVFLECVQDMDHENMFWYRQDPGLGLRLIYFSYDVKMKEKGDIPEGYSVSREKKERFSLILESASTNQTSMYLCASSFFPRGNTEAFFGQGTRLTVV.

This clone was counted between two and nine times. The J gene is TRBJ1-5, the V gene TRBV30; 7 bases fit TRBD1. The CDR3 covers 13 residues. Trimming cost V 3 bases and J 6 bases; bases outside gene matches: 5. Germline CDR1 GTSNPN, CDR2 SVGIG (reference sequence). The DNA for the CDR3 is TGTGCCTGGAGCCGGGACAGTAGTCAGCCCCAGCATTTT. This sequence encodes CAWSRDSSQPQHF. Together with reference TRBV30 and TRBJ1-5, the CDR3 gives the full variable domain: SQTIHQWPATLVQPVGSPLSLECTVEGTSNPNLYWYRQAAGRGLQLLFYSVGIGQISSEVPQNLSASRPQDRQFILSSKKLLLSDSGFYLCAWSRDSSQPQHFGDGTRLSIL.

This sequence joins TRBV5-1 and TRBJ2-1; 9 nucleotides line up with TRBD2. Germline V gene data show CDR1 as SGHRS and CDR2 as YFSETQ. V lost 1 base, J lost 6 bases, and 5 bases stayed unmatched. The CDR3 runs to 15 residues. Here the CDR3 DNA reads TGCGCCAGCAGCTTGCGGCGGGAGGGGAGCAATGAGCAGTTCTTC. As protein: CASSLRREGSNEQFF.

The chain combines TRBV29-1 with TRBJ2-7; D is perhaps TRBD1 (7 bases). This CDR3 is 14 amino acids long. The germline V and J ends were trimmed by 4 bases and 0 bases, with 13 bases remaining between them. CDR1 SQVTM and CDR2 ANQGSEA come from the germline V gene. The CDR3 reads CSVGVRGASYEQYF. The CDR3 region has the DNA TGCAGCGTTGGGGTCAGGGGGGCCTCCTACGAGCAGTACTTC.

V usage is TRBV6-5 and J usage is TRBJ2-1; 7 bases are shared with TRBD2. Trimming at V came to 10 bases and at J to 2 bases, leaving 11 bases not matched to a gene. CDR1 MNHEY and CDR2 SVGAGI come from the germline V gene. CDR3 length: 15 amino acids. The CDR3 reads CATRRREPPYNEQFF. The CDR3 DNA reads as TGTGCCACCCGGCGGCGGGAGCCCCCCTACAATGAGCAGTTCTTC.

V gene TRBV2 combines with J gene TRBJ2-3, with 9 bases that match TRBD2. With V trimmed by 8 bases and J by 2 bases, 5 bases remained unmatched. CDR3 length: 14 residues. Germline V gene lookup returns CDR1 SNHLY and CDR2 FYNNEI. In nucleotides, the CDR3 is TGTGCCAGCGGTCTAGCGGGGACCACAGATACGCAGTATTTT. As protein: CASGLAGTTDTQYF.

In its sample, this clone was seen a few times. The chain links TRBV27 to TRBJ1-2, with a tentative D call TRBD1 (6 bases). The CDR3 is 13 amino acids. The V end was cut by 3 bases, the J end by 3 bases, with 8 bases between. Germline values: CDR1 MNHEY, CDR2 SMNVEV (reference sequence). CDR3 bases: TGTGCCAGCAGTTTGTACAGGGACTATGGCTACACCTTC. It translates to CASSLYRDYGYTF.

This clone was recorded a few times. CDR3 in DNA: TGCGCCAGCAGCTTCCTAGCGGGGACAGGCACAGATACGCAGTATTTT. As protein: CASSFLAGTGTDTQYF. The gene calls are TRBV5-1 and TRBJ2-3; TRBD2 matches at 9 bases. V lost 2 bases, J lost 1 base, and 5 bases stayed unmatched. Germline V gene data show CDR1 as SGHRS and CDR2 as YFSETQ. The CDR3 has 16 amino acids.